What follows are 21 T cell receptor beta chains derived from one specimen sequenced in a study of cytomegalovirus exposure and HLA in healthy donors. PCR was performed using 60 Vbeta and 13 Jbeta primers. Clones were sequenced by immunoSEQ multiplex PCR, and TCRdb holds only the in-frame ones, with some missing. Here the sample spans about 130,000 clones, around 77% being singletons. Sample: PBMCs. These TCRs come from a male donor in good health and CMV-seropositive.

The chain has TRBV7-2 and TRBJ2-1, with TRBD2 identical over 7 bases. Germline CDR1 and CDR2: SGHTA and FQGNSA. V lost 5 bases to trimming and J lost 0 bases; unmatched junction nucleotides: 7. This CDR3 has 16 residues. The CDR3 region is CASSEQRDPSYNEQFF. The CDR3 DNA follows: TGTGCCAGCAGCGAACAGCGGGATCCCTCCTACAATGAGCAGTTCTTC.

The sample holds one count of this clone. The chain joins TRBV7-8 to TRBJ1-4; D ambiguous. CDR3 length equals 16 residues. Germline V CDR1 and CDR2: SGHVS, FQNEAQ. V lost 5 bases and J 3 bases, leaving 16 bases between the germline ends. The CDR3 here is CASSTLGVGANEKLFF. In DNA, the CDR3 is TGTGCCAGCAGCACCCTCGGGGTTGGGGCTAATGAAAAACTGTTTTTT.

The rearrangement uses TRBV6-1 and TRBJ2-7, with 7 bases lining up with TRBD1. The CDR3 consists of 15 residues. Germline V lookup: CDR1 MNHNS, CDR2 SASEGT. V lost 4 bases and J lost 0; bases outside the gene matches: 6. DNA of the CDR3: TGTGCCAGCAGTGCTCCGGGACAGAGCTCCTACGAGCAGTACTTC. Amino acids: CASSAPGQSSYEQYF.

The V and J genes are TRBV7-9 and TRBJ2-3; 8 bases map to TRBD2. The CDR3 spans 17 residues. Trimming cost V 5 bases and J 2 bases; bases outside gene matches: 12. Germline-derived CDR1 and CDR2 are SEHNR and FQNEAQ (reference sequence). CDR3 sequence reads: CASSPQPLTSVTDTQYF. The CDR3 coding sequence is TGTGCCAGCAGCCCCCAGCCCCTGACTAGCGTCACAGATACGCAGTATTTT. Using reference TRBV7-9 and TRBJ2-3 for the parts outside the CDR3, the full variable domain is DTGVSQNPRHKITKRGQNVTFRCDPISEHNRLYWYRQTLGQGPEFLTYFQNEAQLEKSRLLSDRFSAERPKGSFSTLEIQRTEQGDSAMYLCASSPQPLTSVTDTQYFGPGTRLTVL.

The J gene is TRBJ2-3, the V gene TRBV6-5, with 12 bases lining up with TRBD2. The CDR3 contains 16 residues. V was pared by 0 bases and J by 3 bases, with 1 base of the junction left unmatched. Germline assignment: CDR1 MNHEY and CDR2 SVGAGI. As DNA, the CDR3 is TGTGCCAGCAGTTACTCCGGACTAGCGGGAACAGATACGCAGTATTTT. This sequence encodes CASSYSGLAGTDTQYF.

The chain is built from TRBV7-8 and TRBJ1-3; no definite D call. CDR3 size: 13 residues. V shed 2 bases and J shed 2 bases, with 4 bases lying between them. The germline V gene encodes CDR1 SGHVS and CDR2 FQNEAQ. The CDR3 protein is CASSLPAGNTIYF. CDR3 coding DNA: TGTGCCAGCAGCTTACCCGCTGGAAACACCATATATTTT.

In nucleotides, the CDR3 is TGTGCCAGTAGAGAGTCCGGAAGAGGAGGGGAGCTGTTTTTT. This encodes CASRESGRGGELFF. The chain joins TRBV19 to TRBJ2-2; D gene unclear. The germline gives CDR1 LNHDA, CDR2 SQIVND (reference sequence). CDR3 length: 14 amino acids. Trimming removed 6 bases from V and 8 bases from J, with 16 bases in between.

The CDR3 reads CASSYRQGFEAFF. The DNA for the CDR3 is TGTGCCAGCAGTTACCGTCAGGGTTTCGAGGCTTTCTTT. The chain couples TRBV6-5 to TRBJ1-1; weak D call: TRBD1 (5 bases). The germline V and J ends were trimmed by 2 bases and 11 bases, with 15 bases remaining between them. Germline CDR1 MNHEY, CDR2 SVGAGI. The CDR3 totals 13 residues.

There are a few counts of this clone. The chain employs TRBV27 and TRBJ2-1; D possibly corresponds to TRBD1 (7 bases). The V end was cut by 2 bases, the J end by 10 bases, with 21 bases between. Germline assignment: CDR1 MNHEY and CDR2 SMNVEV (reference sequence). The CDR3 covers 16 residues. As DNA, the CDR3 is TGTGCCAGCAGTTTAGCGCGGGGACAGCCATTTACCGAGCAGTTCTTC. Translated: CASSLARGQPFTEQFF.

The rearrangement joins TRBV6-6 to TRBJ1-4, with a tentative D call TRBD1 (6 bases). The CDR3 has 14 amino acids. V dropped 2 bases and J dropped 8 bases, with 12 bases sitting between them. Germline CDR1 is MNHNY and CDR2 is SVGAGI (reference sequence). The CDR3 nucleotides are TGTGCCAGCAGTTACGGGCAGGGGAACGAAAAACTGTTTTTT. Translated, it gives CASSYGQGNEKLFF.

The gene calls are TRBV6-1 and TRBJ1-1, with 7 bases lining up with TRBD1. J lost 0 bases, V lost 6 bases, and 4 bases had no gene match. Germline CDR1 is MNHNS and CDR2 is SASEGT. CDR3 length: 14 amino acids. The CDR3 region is CASRRGQVNTEAFF. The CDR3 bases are TGTGCCAGCAGGAGGGGGCAAGTGAACACTGAAGCTTTCTTT.

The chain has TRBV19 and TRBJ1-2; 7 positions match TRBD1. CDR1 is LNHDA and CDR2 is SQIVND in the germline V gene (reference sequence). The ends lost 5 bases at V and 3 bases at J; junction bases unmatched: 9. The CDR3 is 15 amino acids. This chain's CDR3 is CASSPQTGFDYGYTF. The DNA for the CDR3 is TGTGCCAGTAGTCCCCAGACAGGGTTTGACTATGGCTACACCTTC.

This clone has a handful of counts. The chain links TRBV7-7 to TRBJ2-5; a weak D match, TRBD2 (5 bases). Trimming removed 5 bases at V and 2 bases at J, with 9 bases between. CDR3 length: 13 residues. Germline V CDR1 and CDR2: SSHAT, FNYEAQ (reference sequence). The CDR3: CASSLSGQETQYF. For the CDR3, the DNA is TGTGCCAGCAGCCTAAGCGGACAAGAGACCCAGTACTTC.

Here the CDR3 reads CASSDQTGGHEQYF. The CDR3 coding sequence is TGTGCCAGCAGCGATCAGACAGGGGGCCACGAGCAGTACTTC. V and J are TRBV13 and TRBJ2-5; 10 bases align to TRBD1. Matching the DNA end better, TRBJ2-7 makes the J call doubtful. Germline CDR1 is PRHDT and CDR2 is FYEKMQ (reference sequence). The CDR3 is 14 residues long.

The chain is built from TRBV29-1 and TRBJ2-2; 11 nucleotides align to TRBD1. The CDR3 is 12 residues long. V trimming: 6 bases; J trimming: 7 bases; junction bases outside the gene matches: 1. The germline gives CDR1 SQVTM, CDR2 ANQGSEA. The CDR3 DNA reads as TGCAGCGTGGGACAGGGGGGCGGGGAGCTGTTTTTT. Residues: CSVGQGGGELFF.

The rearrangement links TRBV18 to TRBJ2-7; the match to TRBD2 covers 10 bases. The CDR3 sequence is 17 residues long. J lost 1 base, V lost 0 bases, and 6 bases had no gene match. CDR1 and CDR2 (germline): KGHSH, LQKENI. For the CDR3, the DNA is TGTGCCAGCTCACCACCGTCACTAGCGGGGCCTTCCTACGAGCAGTACTTC. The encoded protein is CASSPPSLAGPSYEQYF.

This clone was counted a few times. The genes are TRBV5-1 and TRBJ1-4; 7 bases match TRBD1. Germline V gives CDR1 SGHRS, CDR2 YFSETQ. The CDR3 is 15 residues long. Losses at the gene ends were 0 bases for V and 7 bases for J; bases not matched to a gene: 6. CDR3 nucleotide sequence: TGCGCCAGCAGCTTGGACCCAGGGGGAGGTGAAAAACTGTTTTTT. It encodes CASSLDPGGGEKLFF.

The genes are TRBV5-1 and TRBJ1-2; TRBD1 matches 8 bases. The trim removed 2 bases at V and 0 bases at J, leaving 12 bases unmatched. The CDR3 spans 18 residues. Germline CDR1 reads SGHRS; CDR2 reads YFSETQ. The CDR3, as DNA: TGCGCCAGCAGCTTAGCTACAGGGGGACACCGGACTAACTATGGCTACACCTTC. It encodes CASSLATGGHRTNYGYTF.

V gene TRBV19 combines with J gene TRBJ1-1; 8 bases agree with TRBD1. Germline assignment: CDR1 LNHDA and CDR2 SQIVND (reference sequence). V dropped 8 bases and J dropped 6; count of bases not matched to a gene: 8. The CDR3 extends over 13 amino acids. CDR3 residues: CASWTGTGAEAFF. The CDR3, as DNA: TGTGCCAGTTGGACAGGGACGGGGGCTGAAGCTTTCTTT.

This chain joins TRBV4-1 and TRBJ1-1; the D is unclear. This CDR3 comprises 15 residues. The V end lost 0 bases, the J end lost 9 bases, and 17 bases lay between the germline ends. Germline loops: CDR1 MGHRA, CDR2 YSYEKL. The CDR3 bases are TGCGCCAGCAGCCAAGATAGCCAGGTAGAGGGAAAAGCTTTCTTT. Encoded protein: CASSQDSQVEGKAFF.

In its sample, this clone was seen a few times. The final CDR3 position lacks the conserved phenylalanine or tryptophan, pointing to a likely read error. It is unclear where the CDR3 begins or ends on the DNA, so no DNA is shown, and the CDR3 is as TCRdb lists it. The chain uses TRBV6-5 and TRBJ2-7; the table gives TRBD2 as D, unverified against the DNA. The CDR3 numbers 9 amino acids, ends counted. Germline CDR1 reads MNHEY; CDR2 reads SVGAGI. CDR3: CASSLAGGL.